This T cell receptor beta chain emerged from a study of cytomegalovirus exposure and HLA in healthy donors. The PCR had 60 Vbeta and 13 Jbeta primers. Original data processing: Later analysis identified approximately 80 million unique TCR beta chains, 8.5 million to 13 million shared. Generated by immunoSEQ multiplex PCR, the TCRdb table keeps only in-frame clones and is missing some. V, J and clone size were drawn from that table, and D and trimming were deduced from the DNA. The sample includes approximately 60,000 clones, about 82% of them seen just once. Broader study findings: As a later analysis revealed, the rate of TCR association differed by HLA locus, with DRB1 most and HLA-C fewest.

Remarks on this clone: What it binds is unknown.

The origin of this receptor is a man aged 30 to 39 in good health and CMV-seronegative. The sequencing input was PBMCs.

The CDR3 bases are TGTGCCAGCAGTCGGACCCCGGGACTTAACTATGGCTACACCTTC. This gives the protein CASSRTPGLNYGYTF. This chain connects TRBV27 to TRBJ1-2, with D possibly TRBD1 on 5 matching bases. Trimming cost V 5 bases and J 1 base, with 14 bases left between them. Looked up from germline, CDR1 is MNHEY and CDR2 is SMNVEV (reference sequence). The CDR3 runs 15 residues.